A single sample is the source of the 19 T cell receptor beta chains below, sequenced in a study of blood T cell repertoires in COVID-19. Profiling relied on immunoSEQ multiplex PCR, and the TCRdb table lists in-frame clones only, not all of them. Of over 200,000 clones detected, almost 85% appear once; the ten largest clones hold approximately 15%. The specimen sequenced was PBMCs or T cells enriched from blood (not recorded which). Source of these receptors: a man in his forties or fifties who had recovered from COVID-19.

In DNA, the CDR3 is TGTGCCAGCAGCTTGCCTAGCGGGGGCGGGGAGCAGTTCTTC. This sequence encodes CASSLPSGGGEQFF. The chain links TRBV5-4 to TRBJ2-1, with 10 bases that match TRBD2. V shed 1 base and J 10 bases; nucleotides not matched to a gene: 5. The CDR3 is 14 residues long. Germline loops: CDR1 SGHNT, CDR2 YYREEE (reference sequence).

The chain combines TRBV5-1 with TRBJ1-4, with TRBD1 matching over 9 bases. CDR3 length: 16 residues. CDR1 SGHRS and CDR2 YFSETQ come from the germline V gene. Losses at the gene ends were 1 base for V and 7 bases for J; bases not matched to a gene: 8. CDR3 in DNA: TGCGCCAGCAGCTTGAACCCGGGACAGGGCGCTGAAAAACTGTTTTTT. Translation gives CASSLNPGQGAEKLFF.

CDR3 DNA sequence: TGTGCCAGCAGCCCCTCGGGAAGGGCGAACACTGAAGCTTTCTTT. The encoded protein is CASSPSGRANTEAFF. The chain recombines TRBV9 with TRBJ1-1; the D is unclear. There are 15 residues in the CDR3. Germline V gene data show CDR1 as SGDLS and CDR2 as YYNGEE. The germline V and J ends were trimmed by 4 bases and 1 base, with 14 bases remaining between them.

This chain links TRBV6-1 with TRBJ2-3, with 10 bases identical to TRBD1. The germline V gene has CDR1 MNHNS and CDR2 SASEGT. V dropped 4 bases and J dropped 4; count of bases not matched to a gene: 8. The CDR3 sequence is 16 residues long. The CDR3 region has the DNA TGTGCCAGCAGTGCGCCCGGGACAGGGGTCGCAGATACGCAGTATTTT. Protein sequence: CASSAPGTGVADTQYF.

J is TRBJ2-1 and V is TRBV7-9; unclear D gene. The germline V gene has CDR1 SEHNR and CDR2 FQNEAQ (reference sequence). This CDR3 has 11 residues. The V gene lost 5 bases and the J gene lost 9 bases, with 8 bases spanning the gap. In DNA form, the CDR3 reads TGTGCCAGCAGCCCTCGGTTTGAGCAGTTCTTC. Encoded protein: CASSPRFEQFF.

The rearrangement joins TRBV7-6 to TRBJ2-3; TRBD1 matches at 10 bases. V lost 2 bases to trimming and J lost 4 bases; unmatched junction nucleotides: 3. From germline, CDR1 is SGHVS and CDR2 FNYEAQ. The CDR3 consists of 15 residues. The CDR3 region is CASSLQTGGADTQYF. Here the CDR3 DNA reads TGTGCCAGCAGCTTACAGACAGGGGGCGCAGATACGCAGTATTTT.

The rearrangement uses TRBV5-1 and TRBJ2-2; a possible D gene is TRBD1 (6 bases). Between the trimmed V and J ends, which lost 1 base and 3 bases, there was a span of 10 bases. Germline CDR1 and CDR2: SGHRS and YFSETQ. CDR3 size: 15 residues. Here the CDR3 DNA reads TGCGCCAGCAGCTTGACCTCAGGGGACACCGGGGAGCTGTTTTTT. Its translation: CASSLTSGDTGELFF.

This sequence joins TRBV5-1 and TRBJ2-1; TRBD2 agrees at 8 bases. This CDR3 comprises 16 residues. Unmatched junction bases numbered 11, after V lost 5 bases and J lost 4 bases. The germline V gene encodes CDR1 SGHRS and CDR2 YFSETQ. The CDR3 region is CASSPLTGGPYNEQFF. In DNA form, the CDR3 reads TGCGCCAGCAGTCCCCTGACGGGGGGGCCGTACAATGAGCAGTTCTTC. The complete variable domain, with remaining parts taken from reference TRBV5-1 and TRBJ2-1, reads KAGVTQTPRYLIKTRGQQVTLSCSPISGHRSVSWYQQTPGQGLQFLFEYFSETQRNKGNFPGRFSGRQFSNSRSEMNVSTLELGDSALYLCASSPLTGGPYNEQFFGPGTRLTVL.

In its sample, this clone was seen a few times. The chain recombines TRBV10-2 with TRBJ1-5; 9 nucleotides line up with TRBD1. Trimming took 6 bases from V and 8 from J; bases not matched to a gene: 5. Germline V lookup: CDR1 WSHSY, CDR2 SAAADI. The CDR3 contains 13 residues. CDR3 residues: CASSRDRVEPQHF. As DNA, the CDR3 is TGCGCCAGCAGCCGGGACAGGGTCGAGCCCCAGCATTTT.

This clone was counted once. V is TRBV2 and J is TRBJ2-5; D is undetermined. Germline V CDR1 and CDR2: SNHLY, FYNNEI. V lost 9 bases to trimming and J lost 2 bases, with 16 bases between them. There are 14 residues in the CDR3. The DNA of the CDR3 is TGTGCCAGTAATCGTTTCCACAGACAAGAGACCCAGTACTTC. This encodes CASNRFHRQETQYF.

V gene TRBV10-3 combines with J gene TRBJ2-1, with 10 nucleotides matching TRBD1. The CDR3 consists of 15 residues. V gave up 6 bases and J gave up 7 bases; unmatched junction bases: 9. Per germline, CDR1 ENHRY and CDR2 SYGVKD. In DNA form, the CDR3 reads TGTGCCATCAGGGTGACAGGGGGCGCCGAGAATGAGCAGTTCTTC. Encoded protein: CAIRVTGGAENEQFF.

V usage is TRBV6-5 and J usage is TRBJ1-2; the D is unclear. This CDR3 region has 14 residues. V dropped 7 bases and J dropped 4 bases, with 16 bases sitting between them. Germline V CDR1 and CDR2: MNHEY, SVGAGI. CDR3 nucleotide sequence: TGTGCCAGCACCCAAAGCGGAGGTGCCTATGGCTACACCTTC. Translation: CASTQSGGAYGYTF.

The sample holds a few counts of this clone. The chain combines TRBV15 with TRBJ1-2; possibly TRBD1 for D (6 bases). Germline V gene lookup returns CDR1 LNHNV and CDR2 YYDKDF (reference sequence). CDR3 length: 14 amino acids. V lost 6 bases to trimming and J lost 2 bases, with 13 bases between them. The CDR3 DNA is TGTGCCACCAGAAATAAAACAGGGAACTATGGCTACACCTTC. It specifies CATRNKTGNYGYTF.

CDR3 nucleotide sequence: TGCGCCAGCAGCCGAGCGGGGGGCTTTAGCACAGATACGCAGTATTTT. Translating it yields CASSRAGGFSTDTQYF. The chain employs TRBV5-1 and TRBJ2-3; 9 nucleotides line up with TRBD2. The CDR3 length is 16 residues. The V gene end was trimmed by 4 bases and the J gene end by 0 bases; junction bases not matched to a gene: 6. Per germline, CDR1 SGHRS and CDR2 YFSETQ.

This clone was counted a few times. CDR3 residues: CASSTTGGTDTQYF. The CDR3 coding sequence is TGTGCCAGCAGCACGACAGGGGGCACAGATACGCAGTATTTT. The chain couples TRBV21-1 to TRBJ2-3; TRBD1 is the table's D call, not checked against the DNA. TRBV21-1 is reported as a pseudogene. The CDR3 consists of 14 residues.

This sequence joins TRBV4-1 and TRBJ2-2; TRBD1 might be the D (5 bases). The V gene's germline CDR1 is MGHRA and CDR2 YSYEKL. Trimming removed 3 bases at V and 4 bases at J, with 9 bases between. This CDR3 region has 14 residues. The DNA for the CDR3 is TGCGCCAGCAGCCACCAAGACAGCACCGGGGAGCTGTTTTTT. Protein: CASSHQDSTGELFF.

The chain joins TRBV6-5 to TRBJ1-2; a possible D gene is TRBD1 (5 bases). The V end was cut by 0 bases, the J end by 14 bases, with 19 bases between. The CDR3 is made up of 14 amino acids. The germline CDR1 and CDR2 sequences are MNHEY and SVGAGI. CDR3 in DNA: TGTGCCAGCAGTTACTCCCGGGACTACCCTAGTGAAACCTTC. It encodes CASSYSRDYPSETF.

The chain joins TRBV6-6 to TRBJ2-3; D perhaps matches TRBD1 (6 bases). This CDR3 contains 14 residues. V dropped 7 bases and J dropped 1 base, with 12 bases sitting between them. Germline V gene sequence: CDR1 MNHNY, CDR2 SVGAGI (reference sequence). CDR3 DNA sequence: TGTGCCAGCACCACAGGGATAGGCACAGATACGCAGTATTTT. Residues: CASTTGIGTDTQYF.

This clone has a single count. The CDR3 DNA is TGTGCCAGCAGTTCCCCTAGGCAGCGGGGAACCTACGAGCAGTACTTC. This codes for CASSSPRQRGTYEQYF. V usage is TRBV28 and J usage is TRBJ2-7; the match to TRBD2 covers 7 bases. The CDR3 extends over 16 amino acids. CDR1 is MDHEN, CDR2 SYDVKM, per germline. Unmatched junction bases numbered 11, after V lost 4 bases and J lost 2 bases.